This T cell receptor (beta chain) was captured by sequencing in a study of Graves' ophthalmopathy and Graves' hyperthyroidism. Ophthalmopathy-affected donors exhibited moderate-to-severe activity, CAS ≥3, NOSPECS ≥4, and duration under 3 months. Clinical symptoms, serum thyroxine, TRAb, thyroid ultrasound and orbital computed tomography determined diagnosis. Germline V gives CDR1 MNHNY, CDR2 SVGAGI (reference sequence). The CDR3 has 16 amino acids. V was shortened by 4 bases and J by 4 bases, with 16 bases between the two germline ends. Regarding the study as a whole: The authors also found most expanded thyroid clonotypes above 0.001 frequency in blood.

Comments on this clonotype: Its antigen is as yet unknown.

Researchers took RNA transcripts and amplified TCR beta CDR3 regions from them. HTBI-primed RT-PCR formed the first round, and a multiplex PCR formed the second. TCRdb redid the calling of the multiplex PCR reads with MiXCR, one entry per CDR3 protein. The data show hundreds of thousands of distinct CDR3 sequences, with around 45% seen just once and approximately 44% held by the top ten. This clonotype originated in an adult man with Graves' ophthalmopathy. V usage is TRBV6-6 and J usage is TRBJ1-4; a possible D gene is TRBD1 (6 bases). The sequencing sample was made of peripheral blood. DNA of the CDR3: TGTGCCAGCAGTTCCCCCCAAGGGGGTAGTAATGAAAAACTGTTTTTT. Protein product: CASSSPQGGSNEKLFF.